This T cell receptor (beta chain) comes out of a study of blood T cell repertoires in COVID-19. Repertoires were generated with immunoSEQ multiplex PCR, while TCRdb's copy carries only in-frame clones and drops some. The sample contains approximately 180,000 clones, over 80% of which appear only once. The sample holds one count of this clone. V was clipped by 8 bases and J by 5 bases; unmatched bases: 19. This CDR3 has 18 amino acids. CDR1 and CDR2 from the germline V gene are SNHLY and FYNNEI. The rearrangement joins TRBV2 to TRBJ2-3; 10 nucleotides line up with TRBD1. Sequencing was carried out using peripheral blood. The source of this sequence is a woman between 35 and 50 years old with COVID-19, enrolled during active disease. CDR3 region: CASQHQFMDRGKIDTQYF. The CDR3 DNA is TGTGCCAGCCAACACCAATTTATGGACAGGGGGAAAATAGATACGCAGTATTTT.